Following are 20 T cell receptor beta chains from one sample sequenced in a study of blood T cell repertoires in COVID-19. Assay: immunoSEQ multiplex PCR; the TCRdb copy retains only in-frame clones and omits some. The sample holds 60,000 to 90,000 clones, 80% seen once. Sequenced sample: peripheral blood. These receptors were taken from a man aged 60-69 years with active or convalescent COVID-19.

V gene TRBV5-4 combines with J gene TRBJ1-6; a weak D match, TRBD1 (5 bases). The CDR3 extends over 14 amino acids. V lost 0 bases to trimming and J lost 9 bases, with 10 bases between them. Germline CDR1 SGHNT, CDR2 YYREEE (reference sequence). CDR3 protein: CASSLAREGSPLHF. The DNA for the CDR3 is TGTGCCAGCAGCTTGGCCAGGGAGGGTTCACCCCTCCACTTT.

CDR3 residues: CASTEGTGLRYTF. The CDR3 DNA reads as TGTGCCAGCACGGAGGGGACAGGGTTACGCTACACCTTC. The genes are TRBV6-6 and TRBJ1-2; TRBD1 aligns across 9 bases. Germline loops: CDR1 MNHNY, CDR2 SVGAGI (reference sequence). The CDR3 extends over 13 amino acids. V was clipped by 7 bases and J by 9 bases; unmatched bases: 9.

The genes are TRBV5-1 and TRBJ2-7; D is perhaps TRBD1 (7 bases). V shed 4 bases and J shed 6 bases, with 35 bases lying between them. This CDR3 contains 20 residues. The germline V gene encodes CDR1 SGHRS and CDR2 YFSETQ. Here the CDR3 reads CASSPASTTGGEQGRSEQYF. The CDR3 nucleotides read TGCGCCAGCAGCCCGGCATCGACAACCGGGGGAGAACAGGGGCGCTCCGAGCAGTACTTC.

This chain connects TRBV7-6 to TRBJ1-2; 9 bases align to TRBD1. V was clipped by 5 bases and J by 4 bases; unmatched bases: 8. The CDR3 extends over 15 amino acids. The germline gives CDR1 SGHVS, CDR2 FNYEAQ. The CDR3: CASSTLTGGGYGYTF. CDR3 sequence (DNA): TGTGCCAGCAGCACCCTAACAGGGGGCGGCTATGGCTACACCTTC.

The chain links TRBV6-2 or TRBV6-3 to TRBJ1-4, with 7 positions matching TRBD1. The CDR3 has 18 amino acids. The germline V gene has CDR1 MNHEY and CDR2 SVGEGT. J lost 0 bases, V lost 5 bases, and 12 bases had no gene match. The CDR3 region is CASSAYRGSYATNEKLFF. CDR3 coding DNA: TGTGCCAGCAGTGCCTACAGGGGAAGCTACGCAACTAATGAAAAACTGTTTTTT.

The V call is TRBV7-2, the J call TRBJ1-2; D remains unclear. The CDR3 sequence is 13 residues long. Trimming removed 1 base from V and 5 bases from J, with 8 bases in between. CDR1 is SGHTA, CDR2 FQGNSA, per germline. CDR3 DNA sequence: TGTGCCAGCAGCTTAGTCAGGAAATATGGCTACACCTTC. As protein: CASSLVRKYGYTF.

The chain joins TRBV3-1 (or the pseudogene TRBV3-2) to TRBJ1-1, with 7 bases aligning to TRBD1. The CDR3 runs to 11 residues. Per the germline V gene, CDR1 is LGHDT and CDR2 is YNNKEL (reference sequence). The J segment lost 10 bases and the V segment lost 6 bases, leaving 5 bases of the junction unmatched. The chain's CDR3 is CASRGTEGAFF. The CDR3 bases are TGTGCCAGCAGGGGGACAGAAGGAGCTTTCTTT.

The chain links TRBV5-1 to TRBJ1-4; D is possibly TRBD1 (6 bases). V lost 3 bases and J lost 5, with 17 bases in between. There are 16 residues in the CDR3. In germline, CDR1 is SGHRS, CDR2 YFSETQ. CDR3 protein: CASSYQITGLNEKLFF. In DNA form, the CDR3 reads TGCGCCAGCAGCTATCAAATTACAGGGTTGAATGAAAAACTGTTTTTT. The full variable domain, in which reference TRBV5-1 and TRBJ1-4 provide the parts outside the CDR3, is KAGVTQTPRYLIKTRGQQVTLSCSPISGHRSVSWYQQTPGQGLQFLFEYFSETQRNKGNFPGRFSGRQFSNSRSEMNVSTLELGDSALYLCASSYQITGLNEKLFFGSGTQLSVL.

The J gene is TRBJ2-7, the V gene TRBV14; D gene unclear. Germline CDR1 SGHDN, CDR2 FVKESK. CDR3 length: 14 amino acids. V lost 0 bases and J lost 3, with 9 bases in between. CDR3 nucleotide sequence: TGTGCCAGCAGCCAAGATCTCACCAGCTACGAGCAGTACTTC. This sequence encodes CASSQDLTSYEQYF.

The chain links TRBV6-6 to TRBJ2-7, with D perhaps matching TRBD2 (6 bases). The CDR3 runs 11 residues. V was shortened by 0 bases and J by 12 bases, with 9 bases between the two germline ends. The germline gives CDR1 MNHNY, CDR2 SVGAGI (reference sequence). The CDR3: CASSYSRGWYF. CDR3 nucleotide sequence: TGTGCCAGCAGTTACTCACGGGGGTGGTACTTC.

The CDR3 nucleotides read TGTGCCAGTAAAAACAGGGGTAATGAAAAACTGTTTTTT. It specifies CASKNRGNEKLFF. The chain has TRBV19 and TRBJ1-4; 7 bases match TRBD1. In germline, CDR1 is LNHDA, CDR2 SQIVND (reference sequence). The V segment lost 7 bases and the J segment 4 bases; nucleotides outside the gene matches: 3. CDR3 length: 13 amino acids.

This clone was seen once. This CDR3 is CASSQGLAGGTDTQYF. Written as DNA, the CDR3 is TGTGCCAGCAGCCAAGGACTAGCGGGGGGCACAGATACGCAGTATTTT. The chain is built from TRBV4-2 and TRBJ2-3; 12 bases match TRBD2. The CDR3 length is 16 residues. The V gene end was trimmed by 1 base and the J gene end by 1 base; junction bases not matched to a gene: 0. CDR1 is LGHNA, CDR2 YNFKEQ, per germline.

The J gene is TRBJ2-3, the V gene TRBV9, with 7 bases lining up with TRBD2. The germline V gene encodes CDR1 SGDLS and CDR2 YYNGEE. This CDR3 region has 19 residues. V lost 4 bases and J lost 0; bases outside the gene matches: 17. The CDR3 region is CASSPTQGGAQISTDTQYF. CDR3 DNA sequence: TGTGCCAGCAGCCCTACCCAGGGAGGGGCCCAAATCAGCACAGATACGCAGTATTTT. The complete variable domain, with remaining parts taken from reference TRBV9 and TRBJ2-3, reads DSGVTQTPKHLITATGQRVTLRCSPRSGDLSVYWYQQSLDQGLQFLIQYYNGEERAKGNILERFSAQQFPDLHSELNLSSLELGDSALYFCASSPTQGGAQISTDTQYFGPGTRLTVL.

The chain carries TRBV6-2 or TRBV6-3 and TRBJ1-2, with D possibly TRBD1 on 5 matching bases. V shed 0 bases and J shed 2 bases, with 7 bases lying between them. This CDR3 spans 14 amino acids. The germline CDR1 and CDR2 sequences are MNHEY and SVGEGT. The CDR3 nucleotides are TGTGCCAGCAGTTACTCAACAGGCAACTATGGCTACACCTTC. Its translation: CASSYSTGNYGYTF.

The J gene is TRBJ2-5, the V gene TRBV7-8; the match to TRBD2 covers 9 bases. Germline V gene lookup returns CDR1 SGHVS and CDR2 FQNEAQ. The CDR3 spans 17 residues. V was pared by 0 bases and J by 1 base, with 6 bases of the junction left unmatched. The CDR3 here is CASSLAGSGGFQETQYF. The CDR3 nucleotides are TGTGCCAGCAGCTTAGCAGGTAGCGGGGGATTCCAAGAGACCCAGTACTTC.

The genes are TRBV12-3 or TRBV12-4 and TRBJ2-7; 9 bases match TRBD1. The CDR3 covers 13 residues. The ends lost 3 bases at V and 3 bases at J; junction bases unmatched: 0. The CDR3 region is CASSLGQGYEQYF. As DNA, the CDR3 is TGTGCCAGCAGTTTGGGACAGGGCTACGAGCAGTACTTC.

CDR3 sequence (DNA): TGTGCCAGTAGTAGAATAACAGAACTCACTGAAGCTTTCTTT. Its translation is CASSRITELTEAFF. This chain uses TRBV19 with TRBJ1-1, with no clear D. CDR3 length: 14 amino acids. The germline gives CDR1 LNHDA, CDR2 SQIVND (reference sequence). The V end lost 4 bases, the J end lost 4 bases, and 13 bases lay between the germline ends.

The CDR3 loop reads CASSPRRGDSPLHF. CDR3 DNA: TGTGCCAGCAGTCCGAGGCGGGGGGATTCACCCCTCCACTTT. The gene calls are TRBV6-5 and TRBJ1-6, with a tentative D call TRBD1 (5 bases). Germline V gives CDR1 MNHEY, CDR2 SVGAGI. V shed 5 bases and J shed 8 bases, with 13 bases lying between them. The CDR3 consists of 14 residues.

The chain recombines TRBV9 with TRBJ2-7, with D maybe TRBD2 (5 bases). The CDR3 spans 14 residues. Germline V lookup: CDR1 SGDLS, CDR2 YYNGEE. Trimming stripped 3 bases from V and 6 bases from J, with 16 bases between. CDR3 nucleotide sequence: TGTGCCAGCAGCGCACCGGGGTCCCGGGGCGAGCAGTACTTC. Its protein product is CASSAPGSRGEQYF.

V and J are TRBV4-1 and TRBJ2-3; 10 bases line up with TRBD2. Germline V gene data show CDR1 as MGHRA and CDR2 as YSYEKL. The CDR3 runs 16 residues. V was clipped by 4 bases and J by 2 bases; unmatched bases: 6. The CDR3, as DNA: TGCGCCAGCAGCCGAATAGGACTAGCGGTCACAGATACGCAGTATTTT. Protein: CASSRIGLAVTDTQYF.